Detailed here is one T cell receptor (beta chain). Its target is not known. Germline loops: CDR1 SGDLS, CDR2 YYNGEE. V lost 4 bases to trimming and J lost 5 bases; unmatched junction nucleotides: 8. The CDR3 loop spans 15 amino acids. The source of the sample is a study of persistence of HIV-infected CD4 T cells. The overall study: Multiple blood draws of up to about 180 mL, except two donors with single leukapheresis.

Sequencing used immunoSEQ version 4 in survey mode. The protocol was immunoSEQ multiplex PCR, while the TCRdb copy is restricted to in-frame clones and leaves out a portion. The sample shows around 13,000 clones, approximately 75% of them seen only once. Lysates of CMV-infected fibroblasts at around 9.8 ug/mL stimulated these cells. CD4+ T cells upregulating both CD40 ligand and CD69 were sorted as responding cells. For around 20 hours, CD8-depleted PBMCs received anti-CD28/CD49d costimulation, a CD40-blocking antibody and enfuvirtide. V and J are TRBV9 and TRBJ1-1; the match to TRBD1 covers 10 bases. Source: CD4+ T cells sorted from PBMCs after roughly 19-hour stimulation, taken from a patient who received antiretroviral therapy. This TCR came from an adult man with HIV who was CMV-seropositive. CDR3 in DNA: TGTGCCAGCAGCACTCGGGACAGGGGAGGAACTGAAGCTTTCTTT. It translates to CASSTRDRGGTEAFF.